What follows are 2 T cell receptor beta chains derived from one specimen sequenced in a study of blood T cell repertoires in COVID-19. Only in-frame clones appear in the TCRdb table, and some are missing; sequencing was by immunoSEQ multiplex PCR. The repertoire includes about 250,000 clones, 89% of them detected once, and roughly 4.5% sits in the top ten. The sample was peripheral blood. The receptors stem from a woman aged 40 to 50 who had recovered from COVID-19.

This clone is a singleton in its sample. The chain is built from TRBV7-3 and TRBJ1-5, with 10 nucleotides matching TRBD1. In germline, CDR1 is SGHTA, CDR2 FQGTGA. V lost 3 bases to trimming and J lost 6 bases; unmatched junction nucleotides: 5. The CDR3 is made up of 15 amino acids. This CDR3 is CASSFRTGGFQPQHF. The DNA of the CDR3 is TGTGCCAGCAGCTTTAGGACAGGGGGTTTTCAGCCCCAGCATTTT.

The DNA for the CDR3 is TGTGCCAGCAGTATACTATACGGCGGGGAGCTGTTTTTT. Residues: CASSILYGGELFF. The chain employs TRBV6-5 and TRBJ2-2; D is uncertain. Germline V gene sequence: CDR1 MNHEY, CDR2 SVGAGI. The CDR3 is 13 amino acids. V gave up 5 bases and J gave up 7 bases, with 11 bases separating them.